Here is one T cell receptor (beta chain) with its context. Antigen unknown. This sample was taken from a study of cytotoxic CD8 clonotypes in ibrutinib-treated CLL. Overall study findings and caveats: Clonality was higher at ibrutinib response and returned toward baseline at progression.

The assay was immunoSEQ multiplex PCR, and TCRdb's table has in-frame clones only and misses some. This sample carries about 130,000 clones, approximately 80% of them seen once, and the ten largest clones take 2.5% to 3.5%. The CDR3 loop spans 14 amino acids. Between the trimmed V and J ends, which lost 7 bases and 6 bases, there was a span of 16 bases. Germline lookup yields CDR1 MNHNS and CDR2 SASEGT. The specimen was PBMCs, collected after 24 months of ibrutinib treatment. The genes are TRBV6-1 and TRBJ1-5; maybe TRBD1 (5 bases). This receptor was identified in a human donor with chronic lymphocytic leukemia. CDR3 sequence reads: CASNPTGFGQPQHF. The DNA of the CDR3 is TGTGCCAGCAATCCCACAGGTTTCGGTCAGCCCCAGCATTTT.